This T cell receptor beta chain was sequenced in a study of T cell clones after liver transplantation. In the study overall: In this trial, immunosuppression withdrawal was attempted within 2 years of liver transplant. TCRbeta sequencing after a pre-transplant mixed lymphocyte reaction identified graft-donor-reactive clones, later tracked in post-transplant blood. Subjects received no induction therapy and standard immunosuppression until randomization at 12-24 months post-transplant.

Sorting of unstimulated PBMCs yielded separate CD3+CD4+ and CD3+CD8+ fractions. Clones were sequenced by immunoSEQ multiplex PCR, and TCRdb holds only the in-frame ones, with some missing. The sample consists of 75,000 to 95,000 clones, 70% to 90% of them appearing once. With 6 bases removed from V and 2 bases from J, the gap between germline ends came to 14 bases. The CDR3 sequence is 15 residues long. From germline, CDR1 is MNHNS and CDR2 SASEGT. The TCR comes from a human patient who received a liver transplant. Certain T cells may be donor cells from the graft. Here the sequenced sample was CD4+ T cells from blood, taken at the 22-month timepoint. The chain links TRBV6-1 to TRBJ1-5; D remains ambiguous. DNA for the CDR3: TGTGCCAGCAGCCCGGAACCTGGGGGCAATCAGCCCCAGCATTTT. Its protein is CASSPEPGGNQPQHF.